Listed below are T cell receptor beta chains from one sample, sequenced in a study of chemoradiotherapy in HPV16-positive cancers. This table comes from immunoSEQ multiplex PCR, and its TCRdb copy is limited to in-frame clones, with some not included. The sample holds about 17,000 clones; 85% to 90% are singletons and the top ten take about 2.1%. The source material was blood, sampled from a patient who underwent chemoradiotherapy. The receptors originated from a human donor with HPV-associated anogenital cancer. Both conserved end residues are part of each CDR3. The D gene is left open where the match is weak. The size of a clone is reported for some rows only, either as once, few or many, or as a class for expanded clones.

clone size	V gene	D gene	J gene	CDR3 DNA	CDR3 protein
.	TRBV28	TRBD1	TRBJ1-1	TGTGCCAGCAGTTACCCCCTGACAGGGACCTTGAACACTGAAGCTTTCTTT	CASSYPLTGTLNTEAFF
.	TRBV27	TRBD1	TRBJ1-3	TGTGCCAGCAGTTCACGGGACAGGGGGAACACCATATATTTT	CASSSRDRGNTIYF
.	TRBV28	.	TRBJ2-2	TGTGCCAGCAGTTTGCAGCAGGGGAGGACCGGGGAGCTGTTTTTT	CASSLQQGRTGELFF
few	TRBV14	.	TRBJ2-2	TGTGCCAGCCAGGCTGGGCTCCGCGGGGAGCTGTTTTTT	CASQAGLRGELFF
.	TRBV5-1	TRBD2	TRBJ2-7	TGCGCCAGCAGCTTGGGAGAGTGGGGGGGAGGGAGCGAGCAGTACTTC	CASSLGEWGGGSEQYF
.	TRBV14	TRBD1	TRBJ1-2	TGTGCCAGCAGCCAAGATCGGCGTGGGACAGGGAACTTATATGGCTACACCTTC	CASSQDRRGTGNLYGYTF
.	TRBV28	.	TRBJ1-2	TGTGCCAGCAGTCCTCCCGAAAGATATGGCTACACCTTC	CASSPPERYGYTF
.	TRBV10-3	.	TRBJ1-4	TGTGCCATCAGTGAGCTTGGAGCAACTAATGAAAAACTGTTTTTT	CAISELGATNEKLFF
.	TRBV4-1	TRBD2	TRBJ2-1	TGCGCCAGCAGCCCCGGAGGCGGGAGGACCTACAATGAGCAGTTCTTC	CASSPGGGRTYNEQFF
.	TRBV7-2	.	TRBJ1-2	TGTGCCAGCACCACACCCGGAAGGGTAGCTGGCTACACCTTC	CASTTPGRVAGYTF
.	TRBV2	.	TRBJ2-7	TGTGCCAGTGGGGCCTACGAGCAGTACTTC	CASGAYEQYF
.	TRBV5-4	.	TRBJ1-3	TGTGCCAGCAGCTTGGAAAGAAAGAACACCATATATTTT	CASSLERKNTIYF
.	TRBV19	TRBD1	TRBJ2-7	TGTGCCAGTAGTCTAACAGGGGGCGCGTACGAGCAGTACTTC	CASSLTGGAYEQYF
.	TRBV19	.	TRBJ1-2	TGTGCCAGTAGTGAACCCGGGACAGGCTACACCTTC	CASSEPGTGYTF
few	TRBV20-1	TRBD1	TRBJ1-2	TGCAGTCCTGAACAGGGGGGAAGCTACACCTTC	CSPEQGGSYTF
.	TRBV28	.	TRBJ1-4	TGTGCCAGCAGTCCCCTCGGATTGGGGGGCCTGGGTGAAAAACTGTTTTTT	CASSPLGLGGLGEKLFF
.	TRBV4-2	.	TRBJ1-5	TGTGCCAGCAGCCAAGATTGGGCAGGGAGGAGGAGCAATCAGCCCCAGCATTTT	CASSQDWAGRRSNQPQHF
.	TRBV11-2	.	TRBJ1-1	TGTGCCAGCAGCTTATCCGCTGTGGGAGCTTTCTTT	CASSLSAVGAFF
.	TRBV19	.	TRBJ2-7	TGTGCCAGTAGTAAATTGGCAGGGATGTACGAGCAGTACTTC	CASSKLAGMYEQYF
.	TRBV27	TRBD1	TRBJ2-7	TGTGCCAGCAGTCTAAATCCCGGGACAGGGGGGGCTAGGAGCGAGCAGTACTTC	CASSLNPGTGGARSEQYF
.	TRBV30	TRBD1	TRBJ1-2	TGTGCCTGGAGACCCCCCGGGACAGGGAATGGCTACACCTTC	CAWRPPGTGNGYTF
.	TRBV5-8	.	TRBJ2-7	TGTGCCAGCAGGAGTGTATCCTTTATGTCCTACGAGCAGTACTTC	CASRSVSFMSYEQYF
.	TRBV19	TRBD1	TRBJ1-2	TGTGCCACCGGAGGGGGCCTCGGGAACTATGGCTACACCTTC	CATGGGLGNYGYTF
.	TRBV27	.	TRBJ1-5	TGTGCCAGCAGTTTAGGGCACAATCAGCCCCAGCATTTT	CASSLGHNQPQHF
once	TRBV27	.	TRBJ1-2	TGTGCCAGCAGTTTAAAAGGGAACTATGGCTACACCTTC	CASSLKGNYGYTF
.	TRBV10-3	.	TRBJ2-7	TGTGCCATCAGTGAGTCGGGGGACCTGGTGGGGTACGAGCAGTACTTC	CAISESGDLVGYEQYF
.	TRBV6-1	.	TRBJ2-6	TGTGCCAGCAGTGAACCCGACAAACTAATCTGGGCCAACGTCCTGACTTTC	CASSEPDKLIWANVLTF